The 28 T cell receptor beta chains given below trace back to one sample, sequenced in a study of blood T cell repertoires in COVID-19. Some clones are missing from TCRdb's copy, which holds only in-frame ones; the method was immunoSEQ multiplex PCR. Of 55,000 to 65,000 clones listed, more than 75% are singletons. Sequencing was carried out using peripheral blood. These receptors originate from a human donor in a cohort sampled during active COVID-19.

V and J are TRBV10-3 and TRBJ2-1, with TRBD1 matching 8 bases. CDR1 ENHRY and CDR2 SYGVKD come from the germline V gene. V dropped 10 bases and J dropped 0; count of bases not matched to a gene: 8. The CDR3 length is 15 residues. Written as DNA, the CDR3 is TGTGCCACATACCGGGACAGGAGCTCCTACAATGAGCAGTTCTTC. This encodes CATYRDRSSYNEQFF.

This chain joins TRBV6-6 and TRBJ2-3, with TRBD2 identical over 7 bases. The CDR3 consists of 14 residues. CDR1 MNHNY and CDR2 SVGAGI come from the germline V gene (reference sequence). Trimming at V came to 9 bases and at J to 0 bases, leaving 6 bases not matched to a gene. CDR3 residues: CASRVGGSTDTQYF. The CDR3 DNA reads TGTGCCAGTCGAGTGGGGGGGAGCACAGATACGCAGTATTTT.

V gene TRBV18 combines with J gene TRBJ1-6, with TRBD1 matching 12 bases. CDR1 and CDR2 (germline): KGHSH, LQKENI. The J segment lost 10 bases and the V segment lost 0 bases, leaving 4 bases of the junction unmatched. The CDR3 is 16 residues long. The CDR3 DNA sequence: TGTGCCAGCTCACCACCGGGACAGGGGGCGGAATCACCCCTCCACTTT. Translating it yields CASSPPGQGAESPLHF.

V usage is TRBV5-4 and J usage is TRBJ2-3; possible D gene TRBD2, 5 bases. V shed 1 base and J shed 1 base, with 10 bases lying between them. Germline values: CDR1 SGHNT, CDR2 YYREEE (reference sequence). The CDR3 runs 15 residues. The CDR3 sequence: CASSLTGSGTDTQYF. In DNA form, the CDR3 reads TGTGCCAGCAGCTTGACGGGGAGTGGCACAGATACGCAGTATTTT.

The V call is TRBV30, the J call TRBJ1-2; the match to TRBD1 covers 8 bases. Germline trimming cut 3 bases from V and 5 bases from J; bases unmatched to any gene: 14. From germline, CDR1 is GTSNPN and CDR2 SVGIG (reference sequence). The CDR3 covers 16 residues. The CDR3 loop is CAWRSSGGGGGYGYTF. CDR3 nucleotide sequence: TGTGCCTGGAGATCCTCAGGGGGCGGAGGGGGTTATGGCTACACCTTC.

V gene TRBV7-9 combines with J gene TRBJ2-7; 8 positions match TRBD1. The germline gives CDR1 SEHNR, CDR2 FQNEAQ (reference sequence). V lost 4 bases and J lost 6; bases outside the gene matches: 11. The length of the CDR3 is 15 residues. CDR3 DNA sequence: TGTGCCAGCAGCTCGGCCGGCAGGGGGCTTAGCGAGCAGTACTTC. The encoded protein is CASSSAGRGLSEQYF.

The chain combines TRBV5-1 with TRBJ2-2; 7 bases agree with TRBD2. CDR3 length: 15 amino acids. CDR1 is SGHRS, CDR2 YFSETQ, per germline. V gave up 0 bases and J gave up 1 base; unmatched junction bases: 0. CDR3 amino acids: CASSLAGGNTGELFF. In DNA, the CDR3 is TGCGCCAGCAGCTTGGCGGGAGGGAACACCGGGGAGCTGTTTTTT.

This clone has just a few counts. This chain joins TRBV5-6 and TRBJ2-3; D unresolved. In germline, CDR1 is SGHDT, CDR2 YYEEEE. This CDR3 spans 13 amino acids. Trimming cost V 2 bases and J 4 bases, with 8 bases left between them. In nucleotides, the CDR3 is TGTGCCAGCAGCTTCGGAGCTCCAGATACGCAGTATTTT. Amino acids: CASSFGAPDTQYF.

This clone was seen a handful of times. This chain joins TRBV6-1 and TRBJ2-3, with unresolved D. This CDR3 comprises 14 residues. V lost 1 base and J 4 bases, leaving 9 bases between the germline ends. Germline V gene data show CDR1 as MNHNS and CDR2 as SASEGT. In nucleotides, the CDR3 is TGTGCCAGCAGTGAAGGCCTAGAGGCAGATACGCAGTATTTT. Translation: CASSEGLEADTQYF.

This chain joins TRBV19 and TRBJ2-3; 8 bases are a match to TRBD2. Per germline, CDR1 LNHDA and CDR2 SQIVND (reference sequence). V shed 5 bases, J shed 0 bases, and the junction held 4 bases outside the gene matches. The CDR3 loop spans 15 amino acids. The CDR3 reads CASSPRTSSTDTQYF. The CDR3 nucleotides read TGTGCCAGTAGTCCAAGGACTAGCAGCACAGATACGCAGTATTTT.

The CDR3 DNA reads as TGTGCCAGCAGCTCTCGAGAGACCCAGTACTTC. Protein: CASSSRETQYF. The rearrangement uses TRBV12-3 or TRBV12-4 and TRBJ2-5, with D hard to call. V was shortened by 6 bases and J by 4 bases, with 6 bases between the two germline ends. The CDR3 runs to 11 residues.

Written as DNA, the CDR3 is TGTGCCAGCAGCTTATGGGACAGCTCCTACGAGCAGTACTTC. Translation gives CASSLWDSSYEQYF. The chain recombines TRBV11-1 with TRBJ2-7, with 7 bases fitting TRBD1. Germline V lookup: CDR1 SGHAT, CDR2 FQDESV (reference sequence). With 2 bases clipped from V and 0 bases from J, the junction kept 1 base outside the gene matches. The CDR3 runs to 14 residues.

The chain carries TRBV4-1 and TRBJ1-2, with D unclear. The V gene's germline CDR1 is MGHRA and CDR2 YSYEKL. This CDR3 has 17 residues. Trimming cost V 2 bases and J 7 bases, with 23 bases left between them. The CDR3 nucleotides read TGCGCCAGCAGCCAACCCCGGCAGGCTCTTCATAGTCGTGGCTACACCTTC. Amino acid sequence: CASSQPRQALHSRGYTF.

This clone appeared a few times. V gene TRBV5-1 combines with J gene TRBJ2-7; TRBD2 matches 8 bases. Germline trimming cut 7 bases from V and 3 bases from J; bases unmatched to any gene: 9. The CDR3 covers 14 residues. Germline values: CDR1 SGHRS, CDR2 YFSETQ. The CDR3: CASRREGLIYEQYF. The CDR3 DNA follows: TGCGCCAGCCGTCGGGAGGGTTTAATCTACGAGCAGTACTTC.

The rearrangement links TRBV18 to TRBJ1-4, with TRBD1 matching 8 bases. The CDR3 spans 13 residues. Germline CDR1 is KGHSH and CDR2 is LQKENI. V was pared by 6 bases and J by 8 bases, with 5 bases of the junction left unmatched. The CDR3 DNA follows: TGTGCCAGCTCGGACAGGGTTGACGAAAAACTGTTTTTT. Translating it yields CASSDRVDEKLFF.

The genes are TRBV29-1 and TRBJ1-4; a possible D gene is TRBD1 (5 bases). Trimming left V 5 bases short and J 2 bases short, with 9 bases between. The CDR3 is 13 amino acids. Germline assignment: CDR1 SQVTM and CDR2 ANQGSEA. CDR3 in DNA: TGCAGCGTTTCCGGGGGTACTAATGAAAAACTGTTTTTT. It codes for CSVSGGTNEKLFF.

This clone was recorded only once. The chain has TRBV2 and TRBJ2-1; TRBD1 aligns across 7 bases. CDR3 size: 15 residues. The ends lost 7 bases at V and 3 bases at J; junction bases unmatched: 9. CDR1 SNHLY and CDR2 FYNNEI come from the germline V gene. As DNA, the CDR3 is TGTGCCAGCAATCTTGAGGGACAGAGCTACAATGAGCAGTTCTTC. Its translation: CASNLEGQSYNEQFF.

V and J are TRBV6-5 and TRBJ2-1; 8 bases are shared with TRBD2. CDR1 is MNHEY and CDR2 is SVGAGI in the germline V gene. V lost 2 bases to trimming and J lost 7 bases; unmatched junction nucleotides: 4. This CDR3 comprises 14 residues. This CDR3 is CASSYERGRNEQFF. The CDR3 DNA follows: TGTGCCAGCAGTTACGAGCGGGGGAGGAATGAGCAGTTCTTC.

The rearrangement links TRBV5-4 to TRBJ1-1; maybe TRBD1 (5 bases). Germline CDR1 SGHNT, CDR2 YYREEE (reference sequence). The CDR3 is 16 residues long. V lost 6 bases and J lost 4, with 22 bases in between. The CDR3 sequence is CASTPPGRGVGTEAFF. CDR3 nucleotide sequence: TGTGCCAGCACCCCCCCCGGGAGGGGTGTAGGCACTGAAGCTTTCTTT.

This clone was picked up one time. CDR3 amino acids: CASAGTGTTEAFF. CDR3 nucleotides: TGCGCCAGCGCCGGGACAGGGACCACTGAAGCTTTCTTT. The V and J genes are TRBV10-2 and TRBJ1-1, with TRBD1 identical over 9 bases. V lost 8 bases and J lost 4; bases outside the gene matches: 5. CDR3 length: 13 amino acids. CDR1 WSHSY and CDR2 SAAADI come from the germline V gene.

The chain employs TRBV3-1 (or the pseudogene TRBV3-2) and TRBJ2-1, with 7 bases lining up with TRBD2. Germline assignment: CDR1 LGHDT and CDR2 YNNKEL (reference sequence). Unmatched junction bases numbered 13, after V lost 7 bases and J lost 10 bases. This CDR3 has 14 amino acids. CDR3 loop: CASTMRLGGSEQFF. In nucleotides, the CDR3 is TGTGCCAGCACCATGCGATTGGGGGGGTCCGAGCAGTTCTTC.

V gene TRBV4-2 combines with J gene TRBJ2-1; 11 bases agree with TRBD2. This CDR3 has 16 residues. The V segment lost 0 bases and the J segment 5 bases; nucleotides outside the gene matches: 3. Per germline, CDR1 LGHNA and CDR2 YNFKEQ. The CDR3 region is CASSQEGTSGDNEQFF. The CDR3 DNA reads TGTGCCAGCAGCCAAGAGGGGACTAGCGGAGACAATGAGCAGTTCTTC.

CDR3 nucleotides: TGTGCCAGCAGCCAAGGACAGAACTATGGCTACACCTTC. Protein product: CASSQGQNYGYTF. J is TRBJ1-2 and V is TRBV7-9; tentative D call: TRBD1 (6 bases). The germline V gene encodes CDR1 SEHNR and CDR2 FQNEAQ (reference sequence). V lost 5 bases to trimming and J lost 2 bases, with 9 bases between them. The CDR3 totals 13 residues.

The genes are TRBV4-1 and TRBJ2-1, with 14 bases matching TRBD2. The CDR3 has 16 amino acids. J was trimmed by 7 bases and V by 8 bases; bases with no gene match: 10. The germline V gene has CDR1 MGHRA and CDR2 YSYEKL. CDR3: CASGRTTSGGANEQFF. CDR3 nucleotides: TGCGCCAGCGGCCGTACGACTAGCGGGGGGGCTAATGAGCAGTTCTTC.

The chain carries TRBV3-1 (or the pseudogene TRBV3-2) and TRBJ2-2; 12 bases line up with TRBD2. This CDR3 is 15 amino acids long. Germline V lookup: CDR1 LGHDT, CDR2 YNNKEL (reference sequence). With V trimmed by 5 bases and J by 6 bases, 4 bases remained unmatched. The CDR3 protein is CASSASGGAAGELFF. The CDR3 nucleotides read TGTGCCAGCAGCGCTAGCGGGGGGGCCGCCGGGGAGCTGTTTTTT.

The chain uses TRBV9 and TRBJ2-3; TRBD2 matches 10 bases. Trimming took 5 bases from V and 9 from J; bases not matched to a gene: 6. Per the germline V gene, CDR1 is SGDLS and CDR2 is YYNGEE. The CDR3 spans 13 residues. CDR3 nucleotides: TGTGCCAGCAGTACTAGCGGGGCAGGGACGCAGTATTTT. Translating it yields CASSTSGAGTQYF. The full variable domain, completed using reference TRBV9 and TRBJ2-3, is DSGVTQTPKHLITATGQRVTLRCSPRSGDLSVYWYQQSLDQGLQFLIQYYNGEERAKGNILERFSAQQFPDLHSELNLSSLELGDSALYFCASSTSGAGTQYFGPGTRLTVL.

This chain uses TRBV28 with TRBJ2-2, with a tentative D call TRBD1 (6 bases). Trimming cost V 3 bases and J 7 bases, with 18 bases left between them. CDR1 is MDHEN, CDR2 SYDVKM, per germline. The CDR3 spans 16 residues. The CDR3 reads CASSFSFGTGSGELFF. DNA for the CDR3: TGTGCCAGCAGTTTCTCATTCGGTACAGGGAGCGGGGAGCTGTTTTTT.

This clone appeared a single time. The genes are TRBV27 and TRBJ2-3; possibly TRBD1 for D (6 bases). This CDR3 region has 15 residues. The V end lost 7 bases, the J end lost 3 bases, and 17 bases lay between the germline ends. The germline V gene has CDR1 MNHEY and CDR2 SMNVEV (reference sequence). The CDR3 loop is CASTSMGAKTDTQYF. The CDR3 DNA follows: TGTGCCAGCACATCTATGGGGGCTAAGACAGATACGCAGTATTTT.